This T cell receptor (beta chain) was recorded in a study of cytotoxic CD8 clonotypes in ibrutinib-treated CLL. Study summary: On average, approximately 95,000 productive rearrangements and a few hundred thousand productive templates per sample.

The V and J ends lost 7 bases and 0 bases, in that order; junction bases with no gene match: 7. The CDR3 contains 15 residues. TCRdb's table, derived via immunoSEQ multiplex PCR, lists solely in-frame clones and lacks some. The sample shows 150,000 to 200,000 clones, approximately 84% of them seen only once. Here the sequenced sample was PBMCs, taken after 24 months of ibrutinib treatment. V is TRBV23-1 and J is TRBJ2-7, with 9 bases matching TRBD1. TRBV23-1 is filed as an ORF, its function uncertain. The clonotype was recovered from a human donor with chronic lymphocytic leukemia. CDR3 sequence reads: CASTPQGASSYEQYF. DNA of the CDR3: TGCGCCAGCACTCCACAGGGGGCTTCCTCCTACGAGCAGTACTTC.